These 22 T cell receptor beta chains were all obtained from the same sample, sequenced in a study of naive and memory T cell subsets. The treatment: skin biopsy from PPD injection site in Mantoux-positive individual. TCR cDNA received a 3' ligated oligonucleotide that carried a UMI. Four PCR rounds used nested alpha and beta constant region primers plus the SP2 primer. TCRdb redid the calling of the UMI-ligation and nested PCR reads with MiXCR, one entry per CDR3 protein. The table lists about 37,000 distinct CDR3 sequences, approximately 10% of them singletons. This material consisted of skin, taken from a tuberculin skin test site. The receptor source for this set is an adult in good health.

This clonotype occurred a few times. The V call is TRBV7-3, the J call TRBJ1-2; 7 nucleotides match TRBD1. The CDR3 length is 15 residues. Germline CDR1 reads SGHTA; CDR2 reads FQGTGA. V shed 1 base, J shed 4 bases, and the junction held 6 bases outside the gene matches. The DNA for the CDR3 is TGTGCCAGCAGCTTAATACTAGACAGGGCCTATGGCTACACCTTC. Translated, it gives CASSLILDRAYGYTF. Full variable domain (missing parts from reference TRBV7-3 and TRBJ1-2): GAGVSQTPSNKVTEKGKYVELRCDPISGHTALYWYRQSLGQGPEFLIYFQGTGAADDSGLPNDRFFAVRPEGSVSTLKIQRTERGDSAVYLCASSLILDRAYGYTFGSGTRLTVV.

This clonotype was counted ten times or more. The rearrangement uses TRBV6-1 and TRBJ2-3, with 9 bases identical to TRBD2. The CDR3 extends over 17 amino acids. V lost 1 base to trimming and J lost 1 base; unmatched junction nucleotides: 6. Germline CDR1 MNHNS, CDR2 SASEGT. The CDR3 here is CASSEEYSGGRTDTQYF. The CDR3 nucleotides are TGTGCCAGCAGTGAAGAGTATAGCGGGGGCCGCACAGATACGCAGTATTTT.

The V gene is TRBV20-1, the J gene TRBJ2-3, with D possibly matching TRBD2 (6 bases). Trimming took off 4 bases at V and 7 bases at J, with 18 bases between the two ends. The CDR3 is 14 residues long. Germline loops: CDR1 DFQATT, CDR2 SNEGSKA (reference sequence). CDR3 coding DNA: TGCAGTGCTACAACGGGACTCTCCTCACATACGCAGTATTTT. Translating gives CSATTGLSSHTQYF.

At least ten counts were recorded for this clonotype. This chain uses TRBV19 with TRBJ1-5; the D gene is possibly TRBD1 (6 bases). The V end was cut by 8 bases, the J end by 7 bases, with 15 bases between. Germline assignment: CDR1 LNHDA and CDR2 SQIVND (reference sequence). This CDR3 has 13 residues. The CDR3 region is CASENRAGQPQHF. The CDR3 DNA follows: TGTGCCAGTGAGAACAGGGCCGGGCAGCCCCAGCATTTT.

This clonotype was recorded many times. The V and J genes are TRBV29-1 and TRBJ2-7, with 9 bases matching TRBD1. This CDR3 has 13 residues. Losses at the gene ends were 3 bases for V and 4 bases for J; bases not matched to a gene: 4. Germline V lookup: CDR1 SQVTM, CDR2 ANQGSEA. The CDR3 here is CSVEATGGYEQYF. For the CDR3, the DNA is TGCAGCGTTGAGGCGACAGGGGGGTACGAGCAGTACTTC.

The CDR3 DNA sequence: TGTGCCAGCAGCACACAGGGGGATCAGCCCCAGCATTTT. This sequence encodes CASSTQGDQPQHF. The rearrangement joins TRBV7-9 to TRBJ1-5; TRBD1 aligns across 8 bases. J was trimmed by 5 bases and V by 5 bases; bases with no gene match: 2. In germline, CDR1 is SEHNR, CDR2 FQNEAQ (reference sequence). The CDR3 covers 13 residues.

This clonotype was recorded many times. The CDR3 loop is CASSGTSGTGSSPLHF. CDR3 coding DNA: TGTGCCAGCAGTGGAACCTCCGGGACAGGGAGTTCACCCCTCCACTTT. This chain joins TRBV11-2 and TRBJ1-6; 9 positions match TRBD1. The length of the CDR3 is 16 residues. Germline V gene data show CDR1 as SGHAT and CDR2 as FQNNGV. J was trimmed by 9 bases and V by 6 bases; bases with no gene match: 12.

In its sample, this clonotype was seen many times. This chain uses TRBV6-4 with TRBJ1-1; D remains ambiguous. CDR1 is MRHNA, CDR2 SNTAGT, per germline. V shed 6 bases and J shed 1 base, with 12 bases lying between them. The CDR3 is 14 residues long. CDR3 sequence: CASSSTAANTEAFF. DNA for the CDR3: TGTGCCAGCAGCTCTACAGCTGCGAACACTGAAGCTTTCTTT.

The V gene is TRBV15, the J gene TRBJ1-2, with unresolved D. V lost 0 bases to trimming and J lost 2 bases, with 4 bases between them. The CDR3 length is 13 residues. Per germline, CDR1 LNHNV and CDR2 YYDKDF (reference sequence). CDR3 in amino acids: CATSRDRNYGYTF. DNA of the CDR3: TGTGCCACCAGCAGAGATCGGAACTATGGCTACACCTTC.

This clonotype was seen only a few times. The genes are TRBV6-2 or TRBV6-3 and TRBJ2-7, with D perhaps matching TRBD2 (5 bases). The CDR3 runs 13 residues. The V gene's germline CDR1 is MNHEY and CDR2 SVGEGT. Trimming removed 0 bases from V and 2 bases from J, with 5 bases in between. CDR3 bases: TGTGCCAGCAGTTACTCCGGGACCTACGAGCAGTACTTC. Amino acid sequence: CASSYSGTYEQYF.

This clonotype was detected ten times or more. The CDR3, as DNA: TGTGCCAGCTCTCAACCAGCACAGGGAGCAGATACGCAGTATTTT. Its protein is CASSQPAQGADTQYF. The chain joins TRBV12-3 or TRBV12-4 to TRBJ2-3, with D perhaps TRBD1 (6 bases). Between the trimmed V and J ends, which lost 8 bases and 4 bases, there was a span of 19 bases. The CDR3 runs to 15 residues.

The table lists this clonotype with many counts. The chain links TRBV7-9 to TRBJ2-3, with D possibly matching TRBD1 (6 bases). Germline-derived CDR1 and CDR2 are SEHNR and FQNEAQ (reference sequence). V was trimmed by 5 bases and J by 2 bases, leaving 14 bases between them. The CDR3 sequence is 15 residues long. CDR3: CASSQSGHYTDTQYF. DNA of the CDR3: TGTGCCAGCAGCCAATCGGGACACTACACAGATACGCAGTATTTT.

Many counts were recorded for this clonotype. The V and J genes are TRBV5-1 and TRBJ2-5; maybe TRBD1 (6 bases). The CDR3 covers 14 residues. V lost 0 bases and J lost 1, with 7 bases in between. CDR1 and CDR2 (germline): SGHRS, YFSETQ. The CDR3 sequence: CASSLVDSQETQYF. The CDR3 nucleotides are TGCGCCAGCAGCTTGGTGGACAGCCAAGAGACCCAGTACTTC.

The CDR3 nucleotides read TGTGCCAGCAGGGAGGGACTAGCGGGGATAGATACGCAGTATTTT. Translating it yields CASREGLAGIDTQYF. The V and J genes are TRBV5-6 and TRBJ2-3; 13 nucleotides align to TRBD2. This CDR3 is built from 15 residues. Looked up from germline, CDR1 is SGHDT and CDR2 is YYEEEE. The junction had 5 bases not matched to a gene; V was cut back by 5 bases and J by 5 bases.

The genes are TRBV6-2 or TRBV6-3 and TRBJ2-7; 11 bases match TRBD1. This CDR3 is 15 amino acids long. V was clipped by 5 bases and J by 2 bases; unmatched bases: 5. Germline values: CDR1 MNHEY, CDR2 SVGEGT. This CDR3 reads CASSRWDRGTYEQYF. For the CDR3, the DNA is TGTGCCAGCAGTCGGTGGGACAGGGGGACCTACGAGCAGTACTTC.

This clonotype is medium-sized (0.01 to 0.1%). The chain recombines TRBV13 with TRBJ2-5; D may be TRBD2 (6 bases). V lost 4 bases to trimming and J lost 3 bases, with 12 bases between them. Germline V lookup: CDR1 PRHDT, CDR2 FYEKMQ (reference sequence). This CDR3 has 14 amino acids. The CDR3 reads CASSSGLGEETQYF. The CDR3 nucleotides are TGTGCCAGCAGCTCGGGACTTGGAGAAGAGACCCAGTACTTC.

This clonotype was found many times. V and J are TRBV5-1 and TRBJ2-7; D could derive from TRBD1 or TRBD2 (5 bases each). This CDR3 region has 15 residues. Germline loops: CDR1 SGHRS, CDR2 YFSETQ. V lost 0 bases, J lost 2 bases, and 12 bases lay in between. CDR3 residues: CASSLGGTSTYEQYF. As DNA, the CDR3 is TGCGCCAGCAGCTTGGGGGGGACCTCAACCTACGAGCAGTACTTC.

By share, this clonotype counts as medium-sized. V usage is TRBV5-1 and J usage is TRBJ2-1; possible D gene TRBD2, 5 bases. V was cut by 0 bases and J by 8 bases, with 21 bases left in between. CDR1 is SGHRS, CDR2 YFSETQ, per germline. CDR3 length: 17 amino acids. Here the CDR3 reads CASSLGGEGPPQDEQFF. CDR3 bases: TGCGCCAGCAGCTTGGGGGGAGAGGGTCCCCCCCAGGATGAGCAGTTCTTC.

This clonotype was counted many times. V usage is TRBV2 and J usage is TRBJ2-6, with D unresolved. The V end was cut by 1 base, the J end by 0 bases, with 10 bases between. Germline V lookup: CDR1 SNHLY, CDR2 FYNNEI. This CDR3 has 17 amino acids. The CDR3: CASSEVGASSGANVLTF. CDR3 sequence (DNA): TGTGCCAGCAGTGAAGTAGGAGCTAGCTCTGGGGCCAACGTCCTGACTTTC.

The chain is built from TRBV28 and TRBJ1-2; D gene uncertain. Trimming removed 3 bases from V and 8 bases from J, with 13 bases in between. The CDR3 loop spans 13 amino acids. CDR1 and CDR2 from the germline V gene are MDHEN and SYDVKM. CDR3 in DNA: TGTGCCAGCAGTTTTGTAGGGATCAGCGGCTACACCTTC. Its translation is CASSFVGISGYTF.

This clonotype has a count of ten or more. The chain combines TRBV19 with TRBJ2-1, with D perhaps given as TRBD1 or TRBD2 (5 bases each). This CDR3 region has 15 residues. Between the trimmed V and J ends, which lost 8 bases and 2 bases, there was a span of 16 bases. The germline gives CDR1 LNHDA, CDR2 SQIVND (reference sequence). This CDR3 is CASQAGTPTYNEQFF. The CDR3 DNA follows: TGTGCCAGTCAGGCCGGGACCCCGACCTACAATGAGCAGTTCTTC. The full variable domain, its missing parts supplied by reference TRBV19 and TRBJ2-1, is DGGITQSPKYLFRKEGQNVTLSCEQNLNHDAMYWYRQDPGQGLRLIYYSQIVNDFQKGDIAEGYSVSREKKESFPLTVTSAQKNPTAFYLCASQAGTPTYNEQFFGPGTRLTVL.

Many counts were recorded for this clonotype. This chain connects TRBV7-9 to TRBJ2-5; no clear D gene. Trimming removed 0 bases at V and 1 base at J, with 9 bases between. In germline, CDR1 is SEHNR, CDR2 FQNEAQ (reference sequence). The CDR3 is made up of 15 amino acids. CDR3 coding DNA: TGTGCCAGCAGCTTAGCGAGGTGGGGCCAAGAGACCCAGTACTTC. It yields the protein CASSLARWGQETQYF.